These T cell receptor beta chains were read from a single sample in a study of blood T cell repertoires in COVID-19. Method: immunoSEQ multiplex PCR; TCRdb's copy keeps in-frame clones and lacks some. In the table there are roughly 190,000 clones, about 88% of which are singletons. Sequencing was carried out using peripheral blood. These receptor sequences come from a man aged 25-40 years with active or convalescent COVID-19. The CDR3 runs from the conserved cysteine through the conserved F or W. The D gene is left open where the match is weak. Only part of the rows carry a size: once, few, many, or a class if the clone is expanded.

d_call clone_size j_call v_call cdr3_nt cdr3_aa
TRBD1 NA TRBJ1-5 TRBV30 TGTGCCTGGAGTGTACAGGGGGGCAATCAGCCCCAGCATTTT CAWSVQGGNQPQHF
NA NA TRBJ1-5 TRBV30 TGTGCCTGGAGTTCTGGGGGGGATCAGCCCCAGCATTTT CAWSSGGDQPQHF
TRBD1 NA TRBJ1-4 TRBV7-9 TGTGCCAGCACAGGGGGTACAACTAATGAAAAACTGTTTTTT CASTGGTTNEKLFF
NA NA TRBJ1-3 TRBV7-9 TGTGCCAGCAGCTTCTTCGTTGCGAACACCATATATTTT CASSFFVANTIYF
NA NA TRBJ1-6 TRBV7-2 TGTGCCAGCAGCTTCCGGGACAAGTATAATTCACCCCTCCACTTT CASSFRDKYNSPLHF
TRBD1 NA TRBJ1-4 TRBV14 TGTGCCAGCAGCCCGCGGACAGGGGGTTTTGAAAAACTGTTTTTT CASSPRTGGFEKLFF
NA NA TRBJ1-5 TRBV18 TGTGCCAGCTCACCATCGACAAGCAATCAGCCCCAGCATTTT CASSPSTSNQPQHF
NA once TRBJ1-1 TRBV4-1 TGCGCCAGCAGCCAAGACCGATCTGCAGGGGAAGCTTTCTTT CASSQDRSAGEAFF
TRBD1 NA TRBJ2-2 TRBV7-3 TGTGCCAGCAGCTCTAGACAGGGGGCGGACACCGGGGAGCTGTTTTTT CASSSRQGADTGELFF
NA NA TRBJ1-1 TRBV11-2 TGTGCCAGCCGAACGGTGAACACTGAAGCTTTCTTT CASRTVNTEAFF
TRBD1 once TRBJ1-2 TRBV28 TGTGCCAGCAGGACGGGAGGGACAGTCTATGGCTACACCTTC CASRTGGTVYGYTF
NA NA TRBJ2-2 TRBV9 TGTGCCAGCAGCGTAGTCGTGGGGGAGCTGTTTTTT CASSVVVGELFF
TRBD2 NA TRBJ2-1 TRBV11-3 TGTGCCAGCAGCCCCCGCCGGGGGGAATACAATGAGCAGTTCTTC CASSPRRGEYNEQFF
NA NA TRBJ1-5 TRBV30 TGTGCCTGGAGTGTACTGGGGGGGGCGCGTCAAATAGGTCAGCCCCAGCATTTT CAWSVLGGARQIGQPQHF
NA NA TRBJ2-2 TRBV10-2 TGCGCCAGCAGTGATTCGGCAGGGGAGACCGGGGAGCTGTTTTTT CASSDSAGETGELFF
NA NA TRBJ1-5 TRBV18 TGTGCCAGCTCAGACAATTATAGCAATCAGCCCCAGCATTTT CASSDNYSNQPQHF
NA NA TRBJ1-5 TRBV11-2 TGTGCCAGCAGCTTATCAGTAAATCAGCCCCAGCATTTT CASSLSVNQPQHF
TRBD1 NA TRBJ2-5 TRBV18 TGTGCCAGCTCACCACCTCACGTGCGGACAGGGATAATAGAGACCCAGTACTTC CASSPPHVRTGIIETQYF
NA NA TRBJ1-1 TRBV6-2/TRBV6-3 TGTGCCAGCAGTCCCCCCGACAGGCGGAACACTGAAGCTTTCTTT CASSPPDRRNTEAFF
NA NA TRBJ2-7 TRBV24-1 TGTGCCACCAGTGAGGGGGCCTCTCCGTACGAGCAGTACTTC CATSEGASPYEQYF
TRBD1 NA TRBJ1-5 TRBV24-1 TGTGCCGCTTCACCGGGACAGCTCAATCAGCCCCAGCATTTT CAASPGQLNQPQHF
TRBD1 NA TRBJ2-2 TRBV6-6 TGTGCCAGCAGTCACCAAGGACAGGGTGACACCGGGGAGCTGTTTTTT CASSHQGQGDTGELFF
NA NA TRBJ1-1 TRBV5-6 TGTGCCAGCAGCTTTGTGGGGAGCGAAGCTTTCTTT CASSFVGSEAFF
TRBD1 once TRBJ1-2 TRBV29-1 TGCAGCGTTGGTGGGGACAGGGGGCAAGATGGCTATGGCTACACCTTC CSVGGDRGQDGYGYTF
NA once TRBJ2-3 TRBV5-6 TGTGCCAGCAGCTCTACATCAGAGTCCAGGTATTCAGATACGCAGTATTTT CASSSTSESRYSDTQYF
NA NA TRBJ2-6 TRBV11-3 TGTGCCAGCGACCGAAGTTGGGCCGACTCTGGGGCCAACGTCCTGACTTTC CASDRSWADSGANVLTF
NA NA TRBJ1-6 TRBV3-1/TRBV3-2 TGTGCCAGCAGCCGACGGGAACAGAATAATTCACCCCTCCACTTT CASSRREQNNSPLHF
TRBD2 NA TRBJ2-5 TRBV9 TGTGCCAGCAGCGTTGGACTAGAAGAGACCCAGTACTTC CASSVGLEETQYF
NA NA TRBJ1-1 TRBV15 TGTGCCACCAGCCGAACAGGGAACACTGAAGCTTTCTTT CATSRTGNTEAFF
TRBD1 NA TRBJ1-2 TRBV28 TGTGCCAGCAGTTTCGGACAGGAGGTGGGATATGGCTACACCTTC CASSFGQEVGYGYTF
NA NA TRBJ1-1 TRBV11-2 TGTGCCAGCAGCCAACCCGGGGGTAGGGCTTTCTTT CASSQPGGRAFF
NA NA TRBJ2-7 TRBV15 TGTGCCACCAGCAGATACGGATCCGGACGGGACTCCTACGAGCAGTACTTC CATSRYGSGRDSYEQYF
TRBD1 NA TRBJ1-6 TRBV19 TGTGCCAGCCGGGGACAGTATAATTCACCCCTCCACTTT CASRGQYNSPLHF
NA NA TRBJ2-5 TRBV10-2 TGCGCCAGCAGTGAGTCCGGCGGGACTTTCCAAGAGACCCAGTACTTC CASSESGGTFQETQYF
NA NA TRBJ1-1 TRBV19 TGTGCCAGTAGTATAGGGGGCAGCGCGAACACTGAAGCTTTCTTT CASSIGGSANTEAFF
TRBD2 NA TRBJ2-7 TRBV5-4 TGTGCCAGCGGGAGGGACTCGTCCTACGAGCAGTACTTC CASGRDSSYEQYF
TRBD1 NA TRBJ1-2 TRBV19 TGTGCCAGTAGTCGAACCCCCGACAGGGGTATAGGTGGCTACACCTTC CASSRTPDRGIGGYTF
NA NA TRBJ1-1 TRBV6-5 TGTGCCAGCAGTAAGTCCCGAGACACTGAAGCTTTCTTT CASSKSRDTEAFF
TRBD1 NA TRBJ1-1 TRBV12-5 TGTGCTAGTGGTTGGGGACAGGGGAACACTGAAGCTTTCTTT CASGWGQGNTEAFF
NA NA TRBJ1-5 TRBV6-5 TGTGCCAGCAAAAAGGGGGTCCTCAATCAGCCCCAGCATTTT CASKKGVLNQPQHF
NA once TRBJ2-3 TRBV25-1 TGTGCCAGCAGTAGGGAGGGGGGAACAGATACGCAGTATTTT CASSREGGTDTQYF
NA NA TRBJ1-2 TRBV7-2 TGTGCCAGCAGCAGCTCCGTCAGGACAGTTAACTATGGCTACACCTTC CASSSSVRTVNYGYTF
TRBD2 NA TRBJ2-1 TRBV24-1 TGTGCCACCAGTGACCCTACTAGCGGGGGACTCAATGAGCAGTTCTTC CATSDPTSGGLNEQFF
NA NA TRBJ2-1 TRBV18 TGTGCCAGCTCACCACCGGTGGGAGGGGGCAATGAGCAGTTCTTC CASSPPVGGGNEQFF
TRBD2 NA TRBJ2-3 TRBV6-5 TGTGCCAGCAGTATAGCGGGAGGCCCCACAGATACGCAGTATTTT CASSIAGGPTDTQYF
NA NA TRBJ1-4 TRBV6-5 TGTGCCAGCAGTCCCCGGGACGGGGGTGAAAAACTGTTTTTT CASSPRDGGEKLFF
TRBD1 NA TRBJ1-5 TRBV19 TGTGCCAGTAGTACAGGGGGCTCTAGCAATCAGCCCCAGCATTTT CASSTGGSSNQPQHF
TRBD1 NA TRBJ2-5 TRBV4-3 TGCGCCAGCAGCCACGCCCTGACGGGACAGTTTAAAGAGACCCAGTACTTC CASSHALTGQFKETQYF
NA NA TRBJ2-5 TRBV30 TGTGCCTGGAGTGGCGTCCGGGGGACCCAGTACTTC CAWSGVRGTQYF
TRBD1 once TRBJ1-3 TRBV2 TGTGCCAGCTCACAGGGGGAGCTTGGAAACACCATATATTTT CASSQGELGNTIYF
TRBD2 NA TRBJ2-3 TRBV9 TGTGCCAGCAGCCCCGCTAGCGGGAGCACAGATACGCAGTATTTT CASSPASGSTDTQYF
NA NA TRBJ2-6 TRBV2 TGTGCCAGTGAGGTGATCTCTGGGGCCAACGTCCTGACTTTC CASEVISGANVLTF
NA NA TRBJ2-2 TRBV11-2 TGTGCCAGCAGAACGGACAGAAAGCGGACCGGGGAGCTGTTTTTT CASRTDRKRTGELFF